This entry lists 21 T cell receptor beta chains sequenced from one sample in a study of CD8+CD57+ T cells in acquired aplastic anemia. The sequenced patients had an expansion of CD8+CD57+ cells seen by flow cytometry. TCR beta VDJ and CDR3 profiling used genomic DNA as template. TCRdb processed the reads anew with MiXCR; each CDR3 protein has one entry. Of just over 200,000 distinct CDR3 sequences listed, about 62% are singletons. Sequenced: sorted CD4+, CD8+, or CD8+CD57+ T cells (not recorded which) from PBMCs. The receptors come from a human donor with aplastic anemia.

The chain is built from TRBV19 and TRBJ2-7, with D hard to call. The CDR3 has 13 amino acids. Germline CDR1 and CDR2: LNHDA and SQIVND (reference sequence). V shed 3 bases and J shed 2 bases, with 8 bases lying between them. CDR3 amino acids: CASSISGTYEQYF. The DNA for the CDR3 is TGTGCCAGTAGTATTAGTGGCACCTACGAGCAGTACTTC. Drawing the rest from reference TRBV19 and TRBJ2-7, the complete variable domain is DGGITQSPKYLFRKEGQNVTLSCEQNLNHDAMYWYRQDPGQGLRLIYYSQIVNDFQKGDIAEGYSVSREKKESFPLTVTSAQKNPTAFYLCASSISGTYEQYFGPGTRLTVT.

The chain combines TRBV25-1 with TRBJ1-2; TRBD1 matches 7 bases. V shed 6 bases and J 6 bases; nucleotides not matched to a gene: 10. Germline V gene data show CDR1 as MGHDK and CDR2 as SYGVNS. This CDR3 contains 14 residues. Here the CDR3 DNA reads TGTGCCAGCAGCGATATCGACAGGGAACATGGCTACACCTTC. Translating it yields CASSDIDREHGYTF.

This chain links TRBV20-1 with TRBJ2-3; 8 bases are shared with TRBD2. The germline CDR1 and CDR2 sequences are DFQATT and SNEGSKA (reference sequence). The CDR3 runs 16 residues. J gave up 0 bases and V 0 bases, and 5 bases lay outside the gene matches. CDR3 nucleotides: TGCAGTGCTAGAGATTCGACTAGCGTGAGCACAGATACGCAGTATTTT. Translated, it gives CSARDSTSVSTDTQYF.

This clonotype came up many times. The V call is TRBV10-3, the J call TRBJ1-4; D is perhaps TRBD1 (5 bases). Germline CDR1 reads ENHRY; CDR2 reads SYGVKD. This CDR3 spans 17 amino acids. Between the trimmed V and J ends, which lost 10 bases and 0 bases, there was a span of 21 bases. Here the CDR3 DNA reads TGTGCCACGACCTCCGGGGGAACGGGGACAACTAATGAAAAACTGTTTTTT. It yields the protein CATTSGGTGTTNEKLFF.

V gene TRBV5-1 combines with J gene TRBJ2-1, with D tentatively TRBD2 (6 bases). Germline-derived CDR1 and CDR2 are SGHRS and YFSETQ. The CDR3 spans 15 residues. V was pared by 5 bases and J by 5 bases, with 17 bases between. CDR3 sequence (DNA): TGCGCCAGCAGATCTAGCAGCGGGCCCCACAATGAGCAGTTCTTC. Translated: CASRSSSGPHNEQFF.

This clonotype has just a few counts. The chain recombines TRBV20-1 with TRBJ2-7; TRBD1 is a possible D gene (5 bases). Germline CDR1 is DFQATT and CDR2 is SNEGSKA (reference sequence). The length of the CDR3 is 11 residues. V lost 3 bases, J lost 3 bases, and 6 bases lay in between. The CDR3, as DNA: TGCAGTGCTAGTGACAGCTACGAGCAGTACTTC. Translating gives CSASDSYEQYF.

In its sample, this clonotype was seen once. J is TRBJ2-3 and V is TRBV7-8; D unclear. The germline V gene encodes CDR1 SGHVS and CDR2 FQNEAQ. The CDR3 is 13 residues long. The V gene lost 1 base and the J gene lost 5 bases, with 7 bases spanning the gap. CDR3 amino acids: CASSLGPLDTQYF. For the CDR3, the DNA is TGTGCCAGCAGCTTAGGGCCCCTAGATACGCAGTATTTT.

The J gene is TRBJ1-5, the V gene TRBV20-1; D remains unclear. Germline V gives CDR1 DFQATT, CDR2 SNEGSKA (reference sequence). This CDR3 has 15 residues. Trimming took 1 base from V and 1 from J, leaving 11 bases between them. CDR3 nucleotides: TGCAGTGCTAGAGCTGAGGGCGTAAGCAATCAGCCCCAGCATTTT. This translates into CSARAEGVSNQPQHF.

The rearrangement uses TRBV6-4 and TRBJ2-1; 9 bases match TRBD2. J was trimmed by 6 bases and V by 4 bases; bases with no gene match: 1. CDR3 length: 13 residues. Germline V gene lookup returns CDR1 MRHNA and CDR2 SNTAGT. The CDR3 region is CASSGGGANEQFF. In DNA form, the CDR3 reads TGTGCCAGCAGTGGCGGGGGGGCCAATGAGCAGTTCTTC.

V is TRBV5-5 and J is TRBJ2-1; 8 bases line up with TRBD1. Germline V lookup: CDR1 SGHKS, CDR2 YYEKEE (reference sequence). V shed 2 bases, J shed 6 bases, and the junction held 7 bases outside the gene matches. The CDR3 is 15 residues long. In nucleotides, the CDR3 is TGTGCCAGCAGCTTTTCCAGGACAGGGATCAATGAGCAGTTCTTC. The encoded protein is CASSFSRTGINEQFF. Filled out from reference TRBV5-5 and TRBJ2-1, the complete variable domain reads DAGVTQSPTHLIKTRGQQVTLRCSPISGHKSVSWYQQVLGQGPQFIFQYYEKEERGRGNFPDRFSARQFPNYSSELNVNALLLGDSALYLCASSFSRTGINEQFFGPGTRLTVL.

This clonotype was picked up a small number of times. The chain couples TRBV15 to TRBJ2-4, with D perhaps matching TRBD1 or TRBD2 (6 bases each). This CDR3 is built from 13 residues. Trimming stripped 8 bases from V and 9 bases from J, with 17 bases between. Per the germline V gene, CDR1 is LNHNV and CDR2 is YYDKDF (reference sequence). Here the CDR3 reads CATGQRAAGIQYF. In DNA, the CDR3 is TGTGCCACCGGACAGCGGGCCGCGGGCATTCAGTACTTC.

The chain combines TRBV20-1 with TRBJ2-5, with TRBD2 matching over 10 bases. V was clipped by 3 bases and J by 5 bases; unmatched bases: 9. CDR1 and CDR2 from the germline V gene are DFQATT and SNEGSKA (reference sequence). The CDR3 contains 15 residues. CDR3 DNA sequence: TGCAGTGCTAGTGGGAGCGGGGGGGGGGCGGAGACCCAGTACTTC. This encodes CSASGSGGGAETQYF.

This clonotype was observed a single time. One end of the junction does not line up with germline, which may come from a read error. This chain connects TRBV12-3 or TRBV12-4 to TRBJ1-1, with D perhaps matching TRBD1 (5 bases). The CDR3 runs to 12 residues. CDR3 loop: CASSFAGGEASF. In nucleotides, the CDR3 is TGTGCCAGCAGTTTCGCGGGGGGGGAAGCTTCCTTT.

This sequence joins TRBV7-2 and TRBJ2-7; D is tentatively TRBD1 or TRBD2 (5 bases each). This CDR3 has 16 residues. Per germline, CDR1 SGHTA and CDR2 FQGNSA. V was clipped by 4 bases and J by 2 bases, with 18 bases between them. CDR3 sequence (DNA): TGTGCCAGCAGCTCCCCGTGGCCGGGACGCACCTACGAGCAGTACTTC. This translates into CASSSPWPGRTYEQYF.

This clonotype was picked up a small number of times. A clone one base away is much larger, so this may be a read error. V and J are TRBV5-1 and TRBJ1-1; D ambiguous. The CDR3 loop spans 15 amino acids. Trimming pared 6 bases from V and 0 bases from J, leaving 15 bases between. Germline CDR1 and CDR2: SGHRS and YFSETQ. The CDR3 DNA follows: TGCGCCAGCACCCCCGGGGATCTCCTGAACACTGAAGCTTTCTTT. Residues: CASTPGDLLNTEAFF.

The chain has TRBV2 and TRBJ1-6, with a weak D call TRBD1 (5 bases). Trimming removed 4 bases at V and 13 bases at J, with 17 bases between. The germline CDR1 and CDR2 sequences are SNHLY and FYNNEI. The CDR3 totals 14 residues. In nucleotides, the CDR3 is TGTGCCAGCAGTGCCGGGACGACCGGAAGTCCCCTCCACTTT. Amino acid sequence: CASSAGTTGSPLHF.

This clonotype was observed a handful of times. The rearrangement uses TRBV6-2 or TRBV6-3 and TRBJ1-1; weak D call: TRBD1 (5 bases). V lost 4 bases to trimming and J lost 5 bases, with 17 bases between them. Looked up from germline, CDR1 is MNHEY and CDR2 is SVGEGT. CDR3 size: 15 residues. DNA for the CDR3: TGTGCCAGCAGTTGGGCCCAGGGAGTTCGGACTGAAGCTTTCTTT. Residues: CASSWAQGVRTEAFF.

The CDR3 loop is CASSYSGSLAKNIQYF. CDR3 in DNA: TGTGCCAGCAGTTACTCGGGGTCCCTAGCCAAAAACATTCAGTACTTC. The rearrangement links TRBV6-5 to TRBJ2-4; D not certain. CDR1 is MNHEY and CDR2 is SVGAGI in the germline V gene. Trimming took off 0 bases at V and 0 bases at J, with 9 bases between the two ends. This CDR3 spans 16 amino acids.

The chain combines TRBV19 with TRBJ2-1, with 9 bases lining up with TRBD2. The CDR3 length is 18 residues. From germline, CDR1 is LNHDA and CDR2 SQIVND (reference sequence). V lost 2 bases and J lost 1; bases outside the gene matches: 9. Here the CDR3 reads CASSISPLAGTSYNEQFF. Written as DNA, the CDR3 is TGTGCCAGTAGTATATCCCCACTAGCGGGTACTTCCTACAATGAGCAGTTCTTC.

V is TRBV25-1 and J is TRBJ1-2; 11 nucleotides line up with TRBD1. This CDR3 comprises 16 residues. CDR1 is MGHDK and CDR2 is SYGVNS in the germline V gene. Trimming took 5 bases from V and 4 from J; bases not matched to a gene: 9. CDR3 DNA sequence: TGTGCCAGCAGTCAACCCCGGGACAGGGGGGGCTATGGCTACACCTTC. Its translation is CASSQPRDRGGYGYTF.

The chain uses TRBV7-2 and TRBJ2-7; D possibly corresponds to TRBD1 (6 bases). Deletions cut 1 base from V and 7 bases from J, with 14 bases between. Germline lookup yields CDR1 SGHTA and CDR2 FQGNSA. CDR3 length: 14 residues. This CDR3 reads CASSLGQVFGEQYF. In DNA form, the CDR3 reads TGTGCCAGCAGCTTAGGACAGGTTTTCGGGGAGCAGTACTTC. Full variable domain (remainder filled in from reference TRBV7-2 and TRBJ2-7): GAGVSQSPSNKVTEKGKDVELRCDPISGHTALYWYRQSLGQGLEFLIYFQGNSAPDKSGLPSDRFSAERTGGSVSTLTIQRTQQEDSAVYLCASSLGQVFGEQYFGPGTRLTVT.